Listed below are T cell receptor beta chains from one sample, sequenced in a study of T cell changes during pregnancy in multiple sclerosis. This table comes from immunoSEQ multiplex PCR, and its TCRdb copy is limited to in-frame clones, with some not included. The table has about 53,000 clones, around 90% seen once; the top ten hold approximately 5%. The sequencing here drew on peripheral blood, taken after pregnancy. The source of these receptors is a female donor in good health, enrolled as a control in a pregnancy study. Each CDR3 is given with its conserved first and last residue. A D gene is named only where the DNA matches it firmly. A row's size may be missing; if present it is once, few, many or a size class.

CDR3 protein | CDR3 DNA | J gene | D gene | clone size | V gene
CASSSGLSYEQYF | TGTGCCAGCAGTTCCGGACTGAGCTACGAGCAGTACTTC | TRBJ2-7 | . | . | TRBV28
CASSEIGISGGAFEQYF | TGTGCCAGCAGTGAAATTGGTATTAGCGGGGGGGCTTTCGAGCAGTACTTC | TRBJ2-7 | TRBD2 | . | TRBV25-1
CASSLTSGLLTDTQYF | TGTGCCAGCAGCCTGACTAGCGGGCTCCTCACAGATACGCAGTATTTT | TRBJ2-3 | TRBD2 | . | TRBV5-4
CASSPERSYEQYF | TGTGCCAGCAGTCCGGAGCGCTCCTACGAGCAGTACTTC | TRBJ2-7 | . | few | TRBV6-6
CASTQGISPLHF | TGTGCCAGCACCCAGGGTATTTCACCCCTCCACTTT | TRBJ1-6 | . | few | TRBV27
CATKRGGFSGNQPQHF | TGTGCCACCAAAAGGGGGGGGTTTAGTGGCAATCAGCCCCAGCATTTT | TRBJ1-5 | . | . | TRBV19
CASSISGALGETQYF | TGTGCCAGCAGCATTAGCGGGGCCTTGGGAGAGACCCAGTACTTC | TRBJ2-5 | TRBD2 | . | TRBV9
CASSETDPGDRNGYTF | TGTGCCAGCAGTGAAACCGATCCGGGAGACAGAAATGGCTACACCTTC | TRBJ1-2 | . | . | TRBV6-1
CASSSRIQRGQETQYF | TGCGCCAGCAGCTCCCGGATCCAAAGGGGTCAAGAGACCCAGTACTTC | TRBJ2-5 | . | . | TRBV5-1
CASSSASGTGVYYNSPLHF | TGTGCCAGCAGCTCCGCCTCCGGGACAGGGGTATATTATAATTCACCCCTCCACTTT | TRBJ1-6 | TRBD1 | . | TRBV5-6
CASSLVGQGDRGYTF | TGTGCCAGCAGCTTGGTGGGACAGGGAGATCGTGGCTACACCTTC | TRBJ1-2 | TRBD1 | . | TRBV5-6
CASSRTSSGGPYEQYF | TGTGCCAGCAGCCGCACTTCTAGCGGGGGCCCCTACGAGCAGTACTTC | TRBJ2-7 | TRBD2 | once | TRBV7-3
CASSQVGGVGRGEQFF | TGTGCCAGCAGCCAAGTCGGTGGGGTAGGTAGGGGTGAGCAGTTCTTC | TRBJ2-1 | . | once | TRBV4-2
CASSQGEGDYEQYF | TGCGCCAGCAGCCAAGGGGAAGGGGACTACGAGCAGTACTTC | TRBJ2-7 | . | . | TRBV4-1
CASSEGPGQVEKLFF | TGTGCCAGCAGTGAAGGGCCTGGACAAGTTGAAAAACTGTTTTTT | TRBJ1-4 | . | . | TRBV6-1
CASSQTGGFEAFF | TGTGCCAGCAGCCAGACAGGGGGTTTTGAAGCTTTCTTT | TRBJ1-1 | TRBD1 | . | TRBV14
CASSLAPGTSPLYGYTF | TGTGCCAGCAGCTTAGCGCCCGGGACATCCCCTCTCTATGGCTACACCTTC | TRBJ1-2 | . | . | TRBV7-9
CASSDPGTQGENEQFF | TGTGCCAGTAGCGACCCCGGGACTCAGGGGGAGAATGAGCAGTTCTTC | TRBJ2-1 | . | . | TRBV19
CASSQTGTSRSGELFF | TGCGCCAGCAGCCAAACCGGGACTAGTCGGTCCGGGGAGCTGTTTTTT | TRBJ2-2 | TRBD2 | . | TRBV5-1
CASSRNAGYEQYF | TGCGCCAGCAGCCGTAATGCCGGCTACGAGCAGTACTTC | TRBJ2-7 | . | . | TRBV5-1
CASSPRGGNTEAFF | TGTGCCAGCAGTCCCAGAGGGGGTAACACTGAAGCTTTCTTT | TRBJ1-1 | . | . | TRBV11-2
CASSLEHLKTQYF | TGTGCCAGCAGCTTGGAGCATTTAAAGACCCAGTACTTC | TRBJ2-5 | . | . | TRBV7-9
CASSLRGAGVESPLHF | TGTGCCAGCAGCTTGCGGGGGGCAGGGGTCGAATCACCCCTCCACTTT | TRBJ1-6 | . | . | TRBV5-4
CASSLRVAGGLGNEQFF | TGTGCCAGCAGTTTACGGGTAGCGGGGGGGCTGGGTAATGAGCAGTTCTTC | TRBJ2-1 | TRBD2 | . | TRBV27
CASTQGETGELFF | TGTGCCAGCACCCAGGGGGAAACCGGGGAGCTGTTTTTT | TRBJ2-2 | TRBD1 | . | TRBV6-1
CASSLANRENTEAFF | TGTGCCAGCAGCTTGGCCAACCGGGAGAACACTGAAGCTTTCTTT | TRBJ1-1 | . | . | TRBV5-6
CASSPGRKGEAFF | TGTGCCAGCAGTCCGGGGAGGAAAGGTGAAGCTTTCTTT | TRBJ1-1 | . | . | TRBV11-3
CASSKIGGQTSGTDLGTQYF | TGTGCCAGCAGCAAAATCGGGGGGCAGACTAGCGGGACGGACCTGGGTACGCAGTATTTT | TRBJ2-3 | . | once | TRBV21-1
CASSRTGTVVSGLDTQYF | TGCGCCAGCAGCAGAACCGGGACGGTAGTATCGGGACTCGATACGCAGTATTTT | TRBJ2-3 | . | . | TRBV5-1
CSVEGGRGSTDTQYF | TGCAGCGTTGAGGGGGGGCGGGGGAGCACAGATACGCAGTATTTT | TRBJ2-3 | . | . | TRBV29-1
CASKEGISSDTQYF | TGTGCCAGCAAGGAGGGCATCTCCTCTGATACGCAGTATTTT | TRBJ2-3 | . | . | TRBV14
CASNRDRPNNSPLHF | TGCGCCAGCAACCGGGACAGACCGAATAATTCACCCCTCCACTTT | TRBJ1-6 | TRBD1 | . | TRBV5-1
CASRGQSGELFF | TGCGCCAGCCGCGGTCAGTCCGGGGAGCTGTTTTTT | TRBJ2-2 | . | . | TRBV10-1
CASSVGSGGFADTQYF | TGTGCCAGCAGCGTAGGTAGCGGGGGATTCGCAGATACGCAGTATTTT | TRBJ2-3 | TRBD2 | . | TRBV9
CASMGGLYEQYF | TGTGCCAGTATGGGGGGACTCTACGAGCAGTACTTC | TRBJ2-7 | . | . | TRBV19
CASSPAHSTGWDEKLFF | TGTGCCAGCAGCCCGGCCCATTCGACAGGGTGGGATGAAAAACTGTTTTTT | TRBJ1-4 | TRBD1 | . | TRBV28
CASSSRRTGELFF | TGTGCCAGCAGTTCTCGGAGGACCGGGGAGCTGTTTTTT | TRBJ2-2 | . | once | TRBV6-5
CASSLEVRLDGEQFF | TGTGCCAGCAGCTTGGAAGTTAGACTCGATGGTGAGCAGTTCTTC | TRBJ2-1 | . | . | TRBV5-5
CATGQGVALGYTF | TGTGCCACCGGACAGGGGGTGGCCCTTGGCTACACCTTC | TRBJ1-2 | TRBD1 | . | TRBV28
CASSSDSRFEPQHF | TGTGCCAGTAGTTCGGACAGCCGATTTGAGCCCCAGCATTTT | TRBJ1-5 | . | . | TRBV9
CASSLVGHPTYEQYF | TGTGCCAGCAGCTTGGTGGGACACCCTACCTACGAGCAGTACTTC | TRBJ2-7 | . | . | TRBV5-4
CASSRSGGWGQETQYF | TGTGCCAGCAGCCGTTCGGGGGGCTGGGGCCAAGAGACCCAGTACTTC | TRBJ2-5 | . | . | TRBV5-4
CASRAGYRGSGNTIYF | TGCGCCAGCAGGGCTGGTTATCGGGGCTCTGGAAACACCATATATTTT | TRBJ1-3 | . | . | TRBV5-1
CASSDPPGQNSNSPLHF | TGTGCCAGCAGTGACCCTCCGGGACAGAACTCAAATTCACCCCTCCACTTT | TRBJ1-6 | TRBD1 | . | TRBV2
CASSLAGQGLGEQFF | TGTGCCAGCAGCTTAGCGGGACAGGGATTGGGTGAGCAGTTCTTC | TRBJ2-1 | TRBD1 | . | TRBV7-3
CASSLTVYNEQFF | TGTGCCAGCAGCTTGACAGTCTACAATGAGCAGTTCTTC | TRBJ2-1 | . | . | TRBV7-6
CASSVLPGFTQYF | TGTGCCAGCAGTGTACTTCCCGGGTTCACGCAGTATTTT | TRBJ2-3 | . | . | TRBV2
CASSEGVQGTDTQYF | TGTGCCAGCAGTGAAGGAGTCCAGGGCACAGATACGCAGTATTTT | TRBJ2-3 | . | . | TRBV6-1
CASRRQGLYQPQHF | TGTGCCAGCAGACGACAGGGGCTATATCAGCCCCAGCATTTT | TRBJ1-5 | TRBD1 | once | TRBV6-1
CASSFRQDGAFF | TGTGCCAGTAGCTTTCGACAGGACGGGGCTTTCTTT | TRBJ1-1 | . | . | TRBV19
CASSRGGDYEQYF | TGTGCCAGCAGCCGGGGGGGGGACTACGAGCAGTACTTC | TRBJ2-7 | TRBD2 | . | TRBV7-6
CASSIGGAGQETQYF | TGTGCCAGTAGTATAGGCGGGGCCGGTCAAGAGACCCAGTACTTC | TRBJ2-5 | . | . | TRBV19
CASSPDRGQRQFF | TGCGCCAGCAGCCCGGACAGGGGGCAGAGGCAGTTCTTC | TRBJ2-1 | TRBD1 | . | TRBV5-1